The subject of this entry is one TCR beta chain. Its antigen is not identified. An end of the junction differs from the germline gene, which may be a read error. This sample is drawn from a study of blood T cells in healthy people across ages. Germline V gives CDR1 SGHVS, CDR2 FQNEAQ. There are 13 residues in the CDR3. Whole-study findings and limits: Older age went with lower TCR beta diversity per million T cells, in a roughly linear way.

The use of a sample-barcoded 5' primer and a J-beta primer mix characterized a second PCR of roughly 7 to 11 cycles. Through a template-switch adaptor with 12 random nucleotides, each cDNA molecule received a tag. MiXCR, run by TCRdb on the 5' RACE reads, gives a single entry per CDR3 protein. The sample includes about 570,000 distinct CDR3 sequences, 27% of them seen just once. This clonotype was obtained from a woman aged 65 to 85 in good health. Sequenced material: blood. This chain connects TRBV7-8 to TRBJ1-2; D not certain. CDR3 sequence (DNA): TGTGCCAGCACTATAGGCCAAGGATATGGTTACACCTTC. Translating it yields CASTIGQGYGYTF.